These T cell receptor beta chains were read from a single sample in a study of T cells in Graves' hyperthyroidism and ophthalmopathy. TCRdb processed the multiplex PCR reads anew with MiXCR; each CDR3 protein has one entry. The profile shows 300,000 to 450,000 distinct CDR3 sequences, more than 14% of them singletons. The material sequenced was blood. The source of these receptors is a woman aged 25 to 39 with Graves' ophthalmopathy. Each CDR3 is given with its conserved first and last residue. D genes are given only for firm matches. Clone size is given for some rows only: seen once, a few or many times, or a class if the clone is expanded.

D gene	J gene	V gene	clone size	CDR3 protein	CDR3 DNA
-	TRBJ2-2	TRBV20-1	many	CSALEARQGELFF	TGCAGTGCCCTAGAGGCCCGGCAAGGGGAGCTGTTTTTT
-	TRBJ2-2	TRBV11-2	many	CASSLNPRRLNTGELFF	TGTGCCAGCAGCTTAAACCCTAGAAGACTAAACACCGGGGAGCTGTTTTTT
-	TRBJ1-1	TRBV27	-	CASSSSENTEAFF	TGTGCCAGCAGTTCGAGCGAGAACACTGAAGCTTTCTTT
TRBD1	TRBJ1-2	TRBV28	many	CASLTGLAGGNGYTF	TGTGCCAGCCTTACAGGCCTGGCAGGGGGCAATGGCTACACCTTC
TRBD1	TRBJ2-5	TRBV28	-	CASSLLGTGEETQYF	TGTGCCAGCAGTTTATTAGGGACAGGGGAGGAGACCCAGTACTTC
-	TRBJ1-5	TRBV27	many	CASGYRNNQPQHF	TGTGCCAGCGGGTACAGGAACAATCAGCCCCAGCATTTT
-	TRBJ1-2	TRBV12-3/TRBV12-4	many	CASTLSTTYGYTF	TGTGCCAGCACCTTAAGCACAACCTATGGCTACACCTTC
-	TRBJ2-1	TRBV11-2	many	CASSLEKGKQFF	TGTGCCAGCAGCTTAGAAAAGGGAAAGCAGTTCTTC
-	TRBJ2-3	TRBV20-1	many	CSAGARGPDTQYF	TGCAGTGCTGGGGCCCGGGGCCCAGATACGCAGTATTTT
-	TRBJ1-5	TRBV7-2	many	CASSLGPWATNQPQHF	TGTGCCAGCAGCTTAGGTCCATGGGCGACCAATCAGCCCCAGCATTTT
-	TRBJ1-5	TRBV7-8	many	CASSLGSLNQPQHF	TGTGCCAGCAGCTTAGGCAGCCTTAATCAGCCCCAGCATTTT
TRBD1	TRBJ1-5	TRBV3-1	many	CASSQTGGFNQPQHF	TGTGCCAGCAGCCAGACAGGGGGCTTTAATCAGCCCCAGCATTTT
-	TRBJ1-2	TRBV30	many	CACRGHGYTF	TGTGCCTGCCGCGGCCATGGCTACACCTTC
-	TRBJ2-5	TRBV20-1	many	CSARDMGVARETQYF	TGCAGTGCTAGAGATATGGGTGTGGCTAGGGAGACCCAGTACTTC
-	TRBJ2-1	TRBV13	many	CASSQPSESDNEQFF	TGTGCCAGCAGCCAACCTAGCGAGTCTGACAATGAGCAGTTCTTC
TRBD2	TRBJ2-2	TRBV12-3/TRBV12-4	many	CASSFPSGGVMANTGELFF	TGTGCCAGCAGTTTTCCTAGCGGGGGGGTAATGGCGAACACCGGGGAGCTGTTTTTT
-	TRBJ2-1	TRBV6-2/TRBV6-3	many	CASSYISYNEQFF	TGTGCCAGCAGTTACATCTCCTACAATGAGCAGTTCTTC
TRBD2	TRBJ2-1	TRBV20-1	many	CSASPGTSGYNEQFF	TGCAGTGCGAGCCCTGGGACTAGCGGTTACAATGAGCAGTTCTTC
-	TRBJ1-3	TRBV28	many	CASSPASGNTIYF	TGTGCCAGCTCACCCGCCTCTGGAAACACCATATATTTT
-	TRBJ1-2	TRBV30	-	CAWSPDSYGHTF	TGTGCCTGGAGCCCCGACTCATATGGCCACACCTTC
TRBD2	TRBJ2-5	TRBV6-5	many	CASSYWSASGGRETQYF	TGTGCCAGCAGTTACTGGTCGGCTAGCGGGGGGCGGGAGACCCAGTACTTC
-	TRBJ2-3	TRBV7-3	many	CASSLWSASGATDTQYF	TGTGCCAGCAGCTTATGGTCCGCGAGTGGGGCCACAGATACGCAGTATTTT
-	TRBJ2-2	TRBV19	few	CASSIVMTNTGELFF	TGTGCCAGTAGTATCGTGATGACGAACACCGGGGAGCTGTTTTTT
-	TRBJ1-2	TRBV6-2/TRBV6-3	-	CASSGQPLNYGYTF	TGTGCCAGCAGCGGACAGCCACTTAACTATGGCTACACCTTC
-	TRBJ2-5	TRBV4-2	-	CASSPSGSGQQETQYF	TGTGCCAGCAGCCCATCAGGTTCCGGACAGCAAGAGACCCAGTACTTC
-	TRBJ2-3	TRBV15	many	CATSRTAGAPTDTQYF	TGTGCCACCAGCAGAACCGCGGGGGCACCCACAGATACGCAGTATTTT
-	TRBJ1-6	TRBV5-1	many	CASRPSHNSPLHF	TGCGCCAGCAGACCCAGCCATAATTCACCCCTCCACTTT
-	TRBJ2-1	TRBV9	few	CASSVEPANNEQFF	TGTGCCAGCAGCGTAGAGCCAGCTAACAATGAGCAGTTCTTC
-	TRBJ1-1	TRBV11-2	many	CASSLSDWQGRTEAFF	TGTGCCAGCAGCTTATCTGATTGGCAGGGGCGTACTGAAGCTTTCTTT
-	TRBJ1-2	TRBV27	many	CASSSLGINGYTF	TGTGCCAGCAGTTCTCTAGGAATCAATGGCTACACCTTC
-	TRBJ2-7	TRBV12-3/TRBV12-4	many	CASRVGGGNTKKSYEQYF	TGTGCCAGCCGCGTCGGTGGGGGAAACACAAAGAAGTCCTACGAGCAGTACTTC
TRBD1	TRBJ1-2	TRBV27	many	CASSSIPGQGVNGYTF	TGTGCCAGCAGTTCCATACCCGGACAGGGGGTAAATGGCTACACCTTC
-	TRBJ1-1	TRBV20-1	-	CSASGRMNTEAFF	TGCAGTGCCAGCGGGAGGATGAACACTGAAGCTTTCTTT
TRBD2	TRBJ2-5	TRBV5-6	many	CASSLGLADETQYF	TGTGCCAGCAGCTTGGGACTAGCCGACGAGACCCAGTACTTC
TRBD1	TRBJ1-3	TRBV2	once	CASSEGTGSLSSGNTIYF	TGTGCCAGCAGTGAAGGGACAGGGTCTTTATCCTCTGGAAACACCATATATTTT
TRBD2	TRBJ2-1	TRBV3-1	many	CASSPQAGGALEQFF	TGTGCCAGCAGCCCTCAAGCGGGGGGGGCTCTAGAGCAGTTCTTC
-	TRBJ2-7	TRBV5-8	many	CASSSAGQISYEQYF	TGTGCCAGCAGCTCGGCGGGACAGATCTCCTACGAGCAGTACTTC
-	TRBJ2-7	TRBV2	-	CAGSVHEQYF	TGTGCCGGCAGTGTCCACGAGCAGTACTTC
-	TRBJ1-6	TRBV24-1	-	CATSGLTGSPLHF	TGTGCCACCAGTGGTCTGACTGGTTCACCCCTCCACTTT
-	TRBJ2-5	TRBV7-2	many	CASSLLLPRETQYF	TGTGCCAGCAGCTTATTACTACCCCGGGAGACCCAGTACTTC
-	TRBJ2-1	TRBV27	few	CASSPRLVRRDEQFF	TGTGCCAGCAGTCCTAGGCTAGTCCGACGGGATGAGCAGTTCTTC
-	TRBJ1-4	TRBV12-3/TRBV12-4	-	CASSEADGWNEKLFF	TGTGCCAGCAGCGAAGCCGACGGATGGAATGAAAAACTGTTTTTT
-	TRBJ1-2	TRBV6-1	many	CASREDGYTF	TGTGCCAGCAGGGAGGATGGCTACACCTTC
TRBD2	TRBJ2-7	TRBV5-1	many	CASSLELAGPYEQYF	TGCGCCAGCAGCTTGGAACTAGCGGGGCCCTACGAGCAGTACTTC
-	TRBJ2-1	TRBV5-6	few	CASSYRQVYNEQFF	TGTGCCAGCAGCTATCGACAGGTATACAATGAGCAGTTCTTC
-	TRBJ1-1	TRBV15	many	CATSVRYTEAFF	TGTGCCACCAGCGTCCGGTACACTGAAGCTTTCTTT
-	TRBJ2-1	TRBV11-3	many	CASSLEQANEQFF	TGTGCCAGCAGCTTAGAACAGGCCAATGAGCAGTTCTTC
TRBD2	TRBJ2-5	TRBV7-2	few	CASSLAGSETQYF	TGTGCCAGCAGCCTAGCGGGGTCCGAGACCCAGTACTTC
-	TRBJ1-3	TRBV6-1	-	CASSVTSGQGLNTIYF	TGTGCCAGCAGTGTTACTTCGGGACAAGGATTAAACACCATATATTTT
-	TRBJ1-3	TRBV6-1	many	CASSDGSARVHTIYF	TGTGCCAGCAGTGATGGTTCGGCGCGCGTCCACACCATATATTTT
TRBD1	TRBJ1-6	TRBV19	many	CASAGQGNSPLHF	TGTGCCAGCGCAGGACAGGGAAATTCACCCCTCCACTTT
-	TRBJ2-3	TRBV5-5	many	CASSLWATDTQYF	TGTGCCAGCAGCCTTTGGGCCACAGATACGCAGTATTTT
TRBD1	TRBJ1-5	TRBV5-1	many	CASSIGQGDQPQHF	TGCGCCAGCAGCATCGGACAGGGGGATCAGCCCCAGCATTTT
TRBD1	TRBJ1-2	TRBV27	-	CASSSGTGVIYGYTF	TGTGCCAGCAGTTCCGGGACAGGGGTTATCTATGGCTACACCTTC
-	TRBJ2-2	TRBV6-6	many	CASSYDNPSTGELFF	TGTGCCAGCAGTTACGACAACCCCTCAACCGGGGAGCTGTTTTTT
-	TRBJ1-1	TRBV27	many	CASSLWENTEAFF	TGTGCCAGCAGTTTATGGGAAAACACTGAAGCTTTCTTT